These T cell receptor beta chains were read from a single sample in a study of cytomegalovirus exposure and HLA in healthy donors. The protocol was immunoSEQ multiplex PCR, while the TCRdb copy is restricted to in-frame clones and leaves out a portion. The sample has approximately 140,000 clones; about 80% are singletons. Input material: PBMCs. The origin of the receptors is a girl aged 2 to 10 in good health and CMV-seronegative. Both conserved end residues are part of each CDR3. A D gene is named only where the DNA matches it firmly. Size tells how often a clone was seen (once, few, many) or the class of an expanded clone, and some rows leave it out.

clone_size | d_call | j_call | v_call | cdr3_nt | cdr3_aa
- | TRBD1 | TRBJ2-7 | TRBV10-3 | TGTGCCGTCACCGGACAGGGTCTCAACGAGCAGTACTTC | CAVTGQGLNEQYF
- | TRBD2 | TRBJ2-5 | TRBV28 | TGTGCCAGCAGTTTATCTAGGGTAGCGGGGGAGCAGTACTTC | CASSLSRVAGEQYF
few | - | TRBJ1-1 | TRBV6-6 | TGTGCCAGCAGTTCTAGTTCCTACACTGAAGCTTTCTTT | CASSSSSYTEAFF
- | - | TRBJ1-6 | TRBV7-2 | TGTGCCAGCAGCTTAACTTTCGACGGGGGAGTGGCCTCACCCCTCCACTTT | CASSLTFDGGVASPLHF
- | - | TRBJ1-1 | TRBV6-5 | TGTGCCAGCAGTTACCATATTCAGGGGACCACTGAAGCTTTCTTT | CASSYHIQGTTEAFF
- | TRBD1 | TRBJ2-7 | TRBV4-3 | TGCGCCAGCAGCCAAGATCGTCAGGGGACAGGGCGGGCCGAGCAGTACTTC | CASSQDRQGTGRAEQYF
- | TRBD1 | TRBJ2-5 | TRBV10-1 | TGCGCCAGCAGTGAGAGGCGGGGACAGGGGCGAGAGACCCAGTACTTC | CASSERRGQGRETQYF
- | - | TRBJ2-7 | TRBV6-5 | TGTGCCAGCACACCCAGGGGCGGGTACGAGCAGTACTTC | CASTPRGGYEQYF
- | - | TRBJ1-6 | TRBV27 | TGTGCCAGCAGATCTGGACAAGTAAATTCACCCCTCCACTTT | CASRSGQVNSPLHF
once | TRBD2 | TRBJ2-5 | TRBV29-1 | TGCAGCGTTGAAGGCAGGGAGGGAGAGACCCAGTACTTC | CSVEGREGETQYF
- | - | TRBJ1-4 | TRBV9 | TGTGCCAGCAGCGGCGGGGGCGTTGAAGAAAAACTGTTTTTT | CASSGGGVEEKLFF
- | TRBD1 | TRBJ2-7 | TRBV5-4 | TGTGCCAGCAGCACAGGGGGGAACTACGAGCAGTACTTC | CASSTGGNYEQYF
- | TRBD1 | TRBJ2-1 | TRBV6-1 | TGTGCCAGCAGTGAAAAGGGGGACAGCTACAATGAGCAGTTCTTC | CASSEKGDSYNEQFF
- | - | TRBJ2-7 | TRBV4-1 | TGCGCCAGCAGCCAAGGGGGCGGCTACGAGCAGTACTTC | CASSQGGGYEQYF
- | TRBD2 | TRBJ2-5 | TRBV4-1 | TGCGCCAGCAGCCGCCTTGGACTAGCGGGTTTCCAAGAGACCCAGTACTTC | CASSRLGLAGFQETQYF
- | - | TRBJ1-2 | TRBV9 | TGTGCCAGCAGCGTAGACATCTCGAAGGGGGCTAACTATGGCTACACCTTC | CASSVDISKGANYGYTF
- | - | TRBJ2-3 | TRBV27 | TGTGCCAGCAGTTTTCTAGGAGGCAGAGCTAGCACAGATACGCAGTATTTT | CASSFLGGRASTDTQYF
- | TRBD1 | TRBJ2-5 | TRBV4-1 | TGCGCCAGCAGCACCCAGGGACAGGGTGGTGAGACCCAGTACTTC | CASSTQGQGGETQYF
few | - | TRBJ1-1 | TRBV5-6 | TGTGCCAGCAGCTTTCTCAGGGAGGAAGCTGAAGCTTTCTTT | CASSFLREEAEAFF
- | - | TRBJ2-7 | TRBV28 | TGTGCCAGCAGTTTCGGAGCTACGACCTACGAGCAGTACTTC | CASSFGATTYEQYF
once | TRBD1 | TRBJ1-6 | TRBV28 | TGTGCCAGCAGGAAACAGGGGGCTGATTCACCCCTCCACTTT | CASRKQGADSPLHF
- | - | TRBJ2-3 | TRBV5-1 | TGCGCCAGCAGCTTGGCGGGTTCATATGCGGGTCGAAGGGCTACGCAGTATTTT | CASSLAGSYAGRRATQYF
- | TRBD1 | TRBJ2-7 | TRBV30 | TGTGCCTGGAAGGGGCAGGGGGTACCCTACGAGCAGTACTTC | CAWKGQGVPYEQYF
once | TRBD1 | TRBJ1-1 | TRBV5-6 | TGTGCCAGCAGGGGGGACAGGGGCCCCCTGGGGACTGAAGCTTTCTTT | CASRGDRGPLGTEAFF
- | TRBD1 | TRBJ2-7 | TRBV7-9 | TGTGCCAGCAGCCCCAATCGGGACAGGGACTCCTACGAGCAGTACTTC | CASSPNRDRDSYEQYF
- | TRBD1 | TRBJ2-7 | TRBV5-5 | TGTGCCAGCAGCTTCACAGGGGAAACAACGCTGGACGAGCAGTACTTC | CASSFTGETTLDEQYF
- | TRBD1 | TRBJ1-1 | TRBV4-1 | TGCGCCAGCAGCCAGGGGGACAGGGGAAACACTGAAGCTTTCTTT | CASSQGDRGNTEAFF
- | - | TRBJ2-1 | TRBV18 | TGTGCCAGCTCACCAGTGGCGGCTTACAATGAGCAGTTCTTC | CASSPVAAYNEQFF